The 28 T cell receptor beta chains below all came from one sample that was sequenced in a study of OX40 agonist ivuxolimab in advanced cancers. Libraries were prepared by immunoSEQ multiplex PCR; TCRdb keeps only in-frame clonotypes and omits some of them. The sample includes approximately 87,000 clones, about 92% of them seen just once. This sample comprised CD4+ or CD8+ T cells sorted from blood, obtained in a trial of the OX40 agonist ivuxolimab. All receptors derive from an adult with an advanced solid tumor such as melanoma, head and neck, liver or kidney cancer.

The CDR3 spells CASSLPSLNTEAFF. As DNA, the CDR3 is TGTGCCAGCAGCTTACCTTCACTGAACACTGAAGCTTTCTTT. The chain couples TRBV13 to TRBJ1-1, with D unresolved. Germline loops: CDR1 PRHDT, CDR2 FYEKMQ (reference sequence). CDR3 size: 14 residues. Trimming left V 2 bases short and J 0 bases short, with 7 bases between.

This chain's CDR3 is CASSQELAGNEQFF. The CDR3 coding sequence is TGTGCCAGCAGCCAAGAGTTAGCGGGCAATGAGCAGTTCTTC. The chain has TRBV4-2 and TRBJ2-1; the match to TRBD2 covers 7 bases. Per the germline V gene, CDR1 is LGHNA and CDR2 is YNFKEQ. The CDR3 length is 14 residues. J was trimmed by 6 bases and V by 0 bases; bases with no gene match: 2.

The CDR3 DNA reads as TGTGCCAGAAGCTTGTCCGGGACAGGGGGCAGGGACACTGAAGCTTTCTTT. Protein product: CARSLSGTGGRDTEAFF. The rearrangement links TRBV5-3 to TRBJ1-1; 12 nucleotides line up with TRBD1. TRBV5-3 is marked as an open reading frame, function uncertain. CDR3 length: 17 amino acids. The V and J ends lost 1 base and 3 bases, in that order; junction bases with no gene match: 7.

The chain is built from TRBV27 and TRBJ2-5; tentative D call: TRBD1 (5 bases). The CDR3 length is 15 residues. Germline V CDR1 and CDR2: MNHEY, SMNVEV (reference sequence). Trimming left V 5 bases short and J 2 bases short, with 15 bases between. The chain's CDR3 is CASSPIWTPQETQYF. The DNA of the CDR3 is TGTGCCAGCAGTCCTATTTGGACACCTCAAGAGACCCAGTACTTC.

This clone was seen a handful of times. The chain carries TRBV29-1 and TRBJ1-1; no clear D gene. In germline, CDR1 is SQVTM, CDR2 ANQGSEA. The CDR3 is 12 amino acids. Trimming left V 4 bases short and J 3 bases short, with 9 bases between. CDR3 protein: CSVGAAHTEAFF. CDR3 coding DNA: TGCAGCGTTGGGGCAGCCCACACTGAAGCTTTCTTT.

Only one count was recorded for this clone. V gene TRBV27 combines with J gene TRBJ1-1; D is uncertain. V was shortened by 8 bases and J by 0 bases, with 7 bases between the two germline ends. This CDR3 has 12 residues. Germline CDR1 and CDR2: MNHEY and SMNVEV (reference sequence). The DNA for the CDR3 is TGTGCCAGCGGGCCAATGAACACTGAAGCTTTCTTT. It is translated as CASGPMNTEAFF.

This rearrangement joins TRBV6-5 to TRBJ1-1; D remains unclear. This CDR3 has 15 amino acids. The V gene's germline CDR1 is MNHEY and CDR2 SVGAGI. Trimming took off 0 bases at V and 5 bases at J, with 13 bases between the two ends. The DNA of the CDR3 is TGTGCCAGCAGTTACTCCCGAAAATTGGGGACTGAAGCTTTCTTT. Encoded protein: CASSYSRKLGTEAFF.

The V gene is TRBV9, the J gene TRBJ2-2, with a possible D match to TRBD2 (5 bases). The CDR3 sequence is 15 residues long. V lost 0 bases, J lost 7 bases, and 13 bases lay in between. Per the germline V gene, CDR1 is SGDLS and CDR2 is YYNGEE. The CDR3 sequence is CASSVEISASGELFF. The CDR3 nucleotides read TGTGCCAGCAGCGTAGAAATTAGCGCCAGCGGGGAGCTGTTTTTT.

This chain connects TRBV2 to TRBJ2-3; no reliable D call. V was clipped by 2 bases and J by 4 bases, with 13 bases between them. The germline gives CDR1 SNHLY, CDR2 FYNNEI. CDR3 length: 15 amino acids. The CDR3 loop is CASSELLLSADTQYF. In nucleotides, the CDR3 is TGTGCCAGCAGTGAATTGCTACTCTCCGCAGATACGCAGTATTTT.

This chain links TRBV5-4 with TRBJ1-2, with D possibly TRBD1 on 6 matching bases. The ends were cut back, 0 bases at V and 6 bases at J, with 9 bases in the middle. The CDR3 length is 13 residues. CDR1 and CDR2 (germline): SGHNT, YYREEE (reference sequence). CDR3 bases: TGTGCCAGCAGCTTGGAGGGGGATGATGGCTACACCTTC. This gives the protein CASSLEGDDGYTF.

V is TRBV6-1 and J is TRBJ1-5, with unresolved D. V was cut by 6 bases and J by 5 bases, with 11 bases left in between. The CDR3 loop spans 13 amino acids. The germline gives CDR1 MNHNS, CDR2 SASEGT. In DNA, the CDR3 is TGTGCCAGCAGCGGACTGCTGGATCAGCCCCAGCATTTT. Amino acids: CASSGLLDQPQHF.

The rearrangement links TRBV27 to TRBJ1-2, with TRBD1 matching 9 bases. The CDR3 is 14 amino acids. J was trimmed by 7 bases and V by 8 bases; bases with no gene match: 11. CDR1 is MNHEY, CDR2 SMNVEV, per germline (reference sequence). CDR3: CASWGDRGMGGYTF. The CDR3 bases are TGTGCCAGCTGGGGCGACAGGGGGATGGGTGGCTACACCTTC.

V usage is TRBV2 and J usage is TRBJ1-2, with D unresolved. This CDR3 region has 13 residues. From germline, CDR1 is SNHLY and CDR2 FYNNEI. Between the trimmed V and J ends, which lost 3 bases and 4 bases, there was a span of 9 bases. For the CDR3, the DNA is TGTGCCAGCAGTGACCGGGGAAGCTATGGCTACACCTTC. Protein product: CASSDRGSYGYTF.

The V and J genes are TRBV7-2 and TRBJ1-5, with D possibly being TRBD1 (5 bases). Germline-derived CDR1 and CDR2 are SGHTA and FQGNSA. The CDR3 runs to 15 residues. V shed 1 base and J shed 3 bases, with 10 bases lying between them. CDR3 sequence: CASSLGGGTNQPQHF. The CDR3 nucleotides are TGTGCCAGCAGCTTAGGGGGGGGGACCAATCAGCCCCAGCATTTT.

Only one count was recorded for this clone. The chain carries TRBV6-5 and TRBJ1-2; D not resolved. Deletions cut 6 bases from V and 0 bases from J, with 8 bases between. This CDR3 has 13 residues. CDR1 and CDR2 from the germline V gene are MNHEY and SVGAGI. The CDR3: CASSSLSNYGYTF. The CDR3 DNA is TGTGCCAGCAGCTCCCTCTCTAACTATGGCTACACCTTC.

This sequence joins TRBV4-3 and TRBJ2-6; D may be TRBD2 (5 bases). Germline CDR1 reads LGHNA; CDR2 reads YSLEER. This CDR3 spans 17 amino acids. Trimming took 0 bases from V and 0 from J, leaving 9 bases between them. CDR3 sequence reads: CASSQDTGSSGANVLTF. Written as DNA, the CDR3 is TGCGCCAGCAGCCAAGACACGGGGAGCTCTGGGGCCAACGTCCTGACTTTC.

Concerning this clone itself: A much larger clone sits a single nucleotide away, making a read error possible. The genes are TRBV7-8 and TRBJ1-1, with no clear D. Trimming cost V 4 bases and J 0 bases, with 6 bases left between them. Germline loops: CDR1 SGHVS, CDR2 FQNEAQ. CDR3 length equals 13 residues. CDR3 amino acids: CASSSDMNTEAFF. In DNA form, the CDR3 reads TGTGCCAGCAGCTCCGATATGAACACTGAAGCTTTCTTT.

The rearrangement joins TRBV19 to TRBJ1-1; D perhaps matches TRBD1 (6 bases). The CDR3 totals 16 residues. V gave up 7 bases and J gave up 2 bases, with 20 bases separating them. Germline lookup yields CDR1 LNHDA and CDR2 SQIVND (reference sequence). CDR3 in amino acids: CASTTQGTLYNTEAFF. The CDR3 DNA follows: TGTGCCAGTACCACCCAGGGGACCCTATATAACACTGAAGCTTTCTTT.

V is TRBV4-3 and J is TRBJ1-2; D not resolved. The germline V and J ends were trimmed by 0 bases and 4 bases, with 15 bases remaining between them. The CDR3 is made up of 16 amino acids. The germline CDR1 and CDR2 sequences are LGHNA and YSLEER. The CDR3 coding sequence is TGCGCCAGCAGCCAAGAGGATGGGTCCGGCCCCTATGGCTACACCTTC. Amino acid sequence: CASSQEDGSGPYGYTF.

The chain employs TRBV13 and TRBJ1-2, with D hard to call. CDR3 length equals 13 residues. Germline-derived CDR1 and CDR2 are PRHDT and FYEKMQ (reference sequence). V was clipped by 3 bases and J by 3 bases, with 8 bases between them. The CDR3 is CASSLSQHYGYTF. DNA for the CDR3: TGTGCCAGCAGCTTGAGTCAGCACTATGGCTACACCTTC.

J is TRBJ2-1 and V is TRBV27; 7 nucleotides agree with TRBD2. The CDR3 contains 17 residues. J lost 4 bases, V lost 0 bases, and 9 bases had no gene match. Germline CDR1 is MNHEY and CDR2 is SMNVEV (reference sequence). CDR3 nucleotide sequence: TGTGCCAGCAGTTTATCGGGTTCGCGGGGGTTATACAATGAGCAGTTCTTC. It encodes CASSLSGSRGLYNEQFF.

V and J are TRBV9 and TRBJ2-5, with D perhaps assigned TRBD1 or TRBD2 (5 bases each). Germline CDR1 and CDR2: SGDLS and YYNGEE. The CDR3 consists of 15 residues. V was clipped by 0 bases and J by 5 bases, with 14 bases between them. The CDR3 sequence is CASSVGGGYRETQYF. CDR3 nucleotides: TGTGCCAGCAGCGTAGGTGGGGGTTATCGGGAGACCCAGTACTTC.

This sequence joins TRBV11-2 and TRBJ2-5, with D hard to call. The CDR3 contains 15 residues. Per the germline V gene, CDR1 is SGHAT and CDR2 is FQNNGV. The ends were cut back, 3 bases at V and 5 bases at J, with 16 bases in the middle. The CDR3 DNA reads as TGTGCCAGCAGCTTTTTCTCGGCCGTAGGGGAGACCCAGTACTTC. This gives the protein CASSFFSAVGETQYF.

The V gene is TRBV29-1, the J gene TRBJ2-1; possible D gene TRBD2, 6 bases. CDR1 and CDR2 (germline): SQVTM, ANQGSEA. V gave up 3 bases and J gave up 8 bases, with 11 bases separating them. This CDR3 contains 12 residues. CDR3 residues: CSVDLGGYEQFF. For the CDR3, the DNA is TGCAGCGTTGACTTGGGGGGTTATGAGCAGTTCTTC.

The chain couples TRBV27 to TRBJ2-7; D not certain. Germline values: CDR1 MNHEY, CDR2 SMNVEV (reference sequence). The ends were cut back, 2 bases at V and 2 bases at J, with 10 bases in the middle. The CDR3 consists of 14 residues. The CDR3 DNA is TGTGCCAGCAGTTTACGGGCCGAGACCTACGAGCAGTACTTC. It is translated as CASSLRAETYEQYF.

As concerns this clone: A read error may account for a junction end that differs from germline. The CDR3 DNA is TGTGCCAGCAGTTTGAGCGCGAATGGAAAACTGTTTTTT. This translates into CASSLSANGKLFF. The rearrangement links TRBV27 to TRBJ1-4, with D unclear. CDR1 MNHEY and CDR2 SMNVEV come from the germline V gene (reference sequence). The CDR3 extends over 13 amino acids.

The rearrangement uses TRBV11-2 and TRBJ2-3; TRBD1 or TRBD2 may be the D gene (5 bases each). The CDR3 has 16 residues. The germline gives CDR1 SGHAT, CDR2 FQNNGV. V was pared by 6 bases and J by 2 bases, with 18 bases between. The CDR3 here is CASRPTRDRHTDTQYF. CDR3 sequence (DNA): TGTGCCAGCAGACCAACACGGGACCGACACACAGATACGCAGTATTTT.

This chain joins TRBV7-6 and TRBJ2-1; D remains ambiguous. CDR3 length: 16 amino acids. V dropped 5 bases and J dropped 5 bases, with 19 bases sitting between them. Germline values: CDR1 SGHVS, CDR2 FNYEAQ. CDR3: CASSQETFRGDNEQFF. The DNA of the CDR3 is TGTGCCAGCAGCCAGGAGACATTTCGTGGGGACAATGAGCAGTTCTTC.